The 15 T cell receptor beta chains below all came from one sample that was sequenced in a study of blood T cell repertoires in COVID-19. Clones were sequenced by immunoSEQ multiplex PCR, and TCRdb holds only the in-frame ones, with some missing. This table has 150,000 or so clones, 80% appearing once. Sequences were obtained from PBMCs or T cells enriched from blood (not recorded which). The receptors were gathered from a woman between 55 and 75 years old who had recovered from COVID-19.

This clone came up a few times. V is TRBV19 and J is TRBJ1-2; 8 bases fit TRBD1. V was clipped by 7 bases and J by 8 bases; unmatched bases: 6. The CDR3 totals 12 residues. Per the germline V gene, CDR1 is LNHDA and CDR2 is SQIVND (reference sequence). CDR3 nucleotides: TGTGCCAGTACCGAAACAGGGGGAGGCTACACCTTC. Its protein product is CASTETGGGYTF.

V and J are TRBV3-1 (or the pseudogene TRBV3-2) and TRBJ1-1; no definite D call. Looked up from germline, CDR1 is LGHDT and CDR2 is YNNKEL (reference sequence). This CDR3 has 12 amino acids. Trimming removed 2 bases at V and 7 bases at J, with 8 bases between. Written as DNA, the CDR3 is TGTGCCAGCAGCCAACACAAGTATGAAGCTTTCTTT. Protein: CASSQHKYEAFF.

In its sample, this clone was seen once. The V call is TRBV7-3, the J call TRBJ2-3, with D maybe TRBD2 (5 bases). The germline gives CDR1 SGHTA, CDR2 FQGTGA. The V end lost 1 base, the J end lost 4 bases, and 15 bases lay between the germline ends. The CDR3 consists of 16 residues. As DNA, the CDR3 is TGTGCCAGCAGCTTAATAAGTCGGGATTCCGCAGATACGCAGTATTTT. This translates into CASSLISRDSADTQYF.

The V and J genes are TRBV5-1 and TRBJ2-7, with TRBD1 matching over 8 bases. The germline gives CDR1 SGHRS, CDR2 YFSETQ. The trim removed 2 bases at V and 2 bases at J, leaving 3 bases unmatched. This CDR3 has 14 amino acids. CDR3 sequence reads: CASSFQGAAYEQYF. CDR3 DNA: TGCGCCAGCAGCTTTCAGGGGGCGGCCTACGAGCAGTACTTC.

The chain couples TRBV6-6 to TRBJ2-2; 8 nucleotides line up with TRBD1. Germline-derived CDR1 and CDR2 are MNHNY and SVGAGI (reference sequence). With V trimmed by 3 bases and J by 0 bases, 3 bases remained unmatched. The CDR3 loop spans 16 amino acids. CDR3 nucleotides: TGTGCCAGCAGTTATCAGACAGGGGCGAACACCGGGGAGCTGTTTTTT. Protein: CASSYQTGANTGELFF.

The CDR3 here is CASSWGRSRYEQYF. CDR3 nucleotides: TGTGCCAGCAGTTGGGGCAGGTCCCGTTACGAGCAGTACTTC. The rearrangement uses TRBV27 and TRBJ2-7; possibly TRBD1 for D (5 bases). This CDR3 has 14 amino acids. Per germline, CDR1 MNHEY and CDR2 SMNVEV (reference sequence). The germline V and J ends were trimmed by 4 bases and 4 bases, with 14 bases remaining between them.

Concerning this clone itself: Different DNA sequences within this sample yield the same CDR3. The chain has TRBV12-3 or TRBV12-4 and TRBJ1-1; no reliable D call. This CDR3 spans 13 amino acids. The V and J ends lost 3 bases and 1 base respectively, with 6 bases between them. The CDR3 nucleotides read TGTGCCAGCAGTTTGCGCGGGAACACTGAAGCTTTCTTT. It translates to CASSLRGNTEAFF.

The gene calls are TRBV2 and TRBJ2-7, with TRBD1 identical over 7 bases. CDR3 length: 13 residues. The trim removed 4 bases at V and 5 bases at J, leaving 5 bases unmatched. Germline CDR1 is SNHLY and CDR2 is FYNNEI. CDR3 bases: TGTGCCAGCAGTGGGATAGGGGGCCACGAGCAGTACTTC. The encoded protein is CASSGIGGHEQYF.

This rearrangement joins TRBV5-1 to TRBJ2-2; TRBD1 agrees at 7 bases. J gave up 4 bases and V 0 bases, and 6 bases lay outside the gene matches. This CDR3 has 16 residues. CDR1 is SGHRS, CDR2 YFSETQ, per germline. DNA for the CDR3: TGCGCCAGCAGCTTGGGACAGGGCGGTAGCACCGGGGAGCTGTTTTTT. Amino acids: CASSLGQGGSTGELFF. The entire variable domain, with the rest obtained from reference TRBV5-1 and TRBJ2-2, is as follows: KAGVTQTPRYLIKTRGQQVTLSCSPISGHRSVSWYQQTPGQGLQFLFEYFSETQRNKGNFPGRFSGRQFSNSRSEMNVSTLELGDSALYLCASSLGQGGSTGELFFGEGSRLTVL.

The V and J genes are TRBV6-1 and TRBJ2-1; TRBD2 aligns across 12 bases. The CDR3 covers 16 residues. Looked up from germline, CDR1 is MNHNS and CDR2 is SASEGT. V lost 2 bases to trimming and J lost 4 bases; unmatched junction nucleotides: 3. This CDR3 is CASSERLAGGYNEQFF. For the CDR3, the DNA is TGTGCCAGCAGTGAAAGGCTAGCGGGGGGGTACAATGAGCAGTTCTTC.

The table lists this clone with a count of one. The chain links TRBV2 to TRBJ1-1; D remains unclear. The germline V gene encodes CDR1 SNHLY and CDR2 FYNNEI. Between the trimmed V and J ends, which lost 2 bases and 3 bases, there was a span of 7 bases. The CDR3 loop spans 13 amino acids. CDR3 sequence reads: CASSEYGDTEAFF. CDR3 in DNA: TGTGCCAGCAGTGAATACGGGGACACTGAAGCTTTCTTT. Complete variable domain (other parts from reference TRBV2 and TRBJ1-1): EPEVTQTPSHQVTQMGQEVILRCVPISNHLYFYWYRQILGQKVEFLVSFYNNEISEKSEIFDDQFSVERPDGSNFTLKIRSTKLEDSAMYFCASSEYGDTEAFFGQGTRLTVV.

The J gene is TRBJ1-2, the V gene TRBV29-1, with 8 bases fitting TRBD1. With V trimmed by 7 bases and J by 2 bases, 3 bases remained unmatched. Per the germline V gene, CDR1 is SQVTM and CDR2 is ANQGSEA. The CDR3 covers 12 residues. DNA for the CDR3: TGCAGCGCACGGACAGGGAACTATGGCTACACCTTC. Its translation is CSARTGNYGYTF.

A few counts support this clone. This chain joins TRBV5-4 and TRBJ2-7; maybe TRBD2 (7 bases). Between the trimmed V and J ends, which lost 4 bases and 5 bases, there was a span of 19 bases. CDR3 length equals 15 residues. CDR1 is SGHNT and CDR2 is YYREEE in the germline V gene (reference sequence). DNA for the CDR3: TGTGCCAGCAGCCGCGGGGGCAGGGGAATTAACGAGCAGTACTTC. The encoded protein is CASSRGGRGINEQYF.

The CDR3 loop reads CASSPPGGRDYEQYF. The CDR3 bases are TGTGCCAGCAGCCCGCCGGGGGGCAGGGACTACGAGCAGTACTTC. V gene TRBV7-9 combines with J gene TRBJ2-7; D possibly corresponds to TRBD2 (7 bases). Germline assignment: CDR1 SEHNR and CDR2 FQNEAQ (reference sequence). There are 15 residues in the CDR3. The ends were cut back, 5 bases at V and 3 bases at J, with 17 bases in the middle.

This chain links TRBV5-1 with TRBJ2-3; TRBD1 agrees at 7 bases. J gave up 4 bases and V 9 bases, and 11 bases lay outside the gene matches. There are 14 residues in the CDR3. The V gene's germline CDR1 is SGHRS and CDR2 YFSETQ. CDR3 coding DNA: TGCGCCACAGCCCAGGGGGTCACCGCAGATACGCAGTATTTT. It specifies CATAQGVTADTQYF.